The T cell receptor beta chain described here comes from a study of T cells after posttransplantation cyclophosphamide (dated by TCRdb to the mid-2010s). Regarding the study in general: The study tracked T cell repertoire reconstitution by TRB sequencing after myeloablative bone marrow transplantation using posttransplantation cyclophosphamide as GVHD prophylaxis. Because TRA and TRB clonality were tightly correlated in 8 or 9 samples, subsequent TCR analyses were focused on TRB only. Public TRB sequences were checked against a database of over 3,000 sequences associated with responses to pathogens, tumor antigens, self-antigens and alloantigens. TRB sequencing was performed on blood from all 35 or so PTCy patients with 1-year posttransplant specimens. Samples from some 33 PTCy-treated patients and 15 to 20 related bone marrow donors of those patients were subjected to antigen receptor sequencing. TRB sequencing was also done on up to about 3 additional blood samples from 2 to 5.2 years after transplant in 3 patients, and on pretransplant blood from several patients. Study-wide conclusions, independent of this receptor: At 1-2 months, donor-recipient similarity was low but rose over the first year, and the later blood repertoires were often dominated by donor CD8+ memory clones. The TRB repertoires of T cells infiltrating skin or the GI tract showed only limited overlap with the TRB repertoires found in blood. Across some 45 patients, TRB clonality was highly associated with recipient CMV seropositivity and CMV reactivation, and PTCy diversity was similar to diversity in CNI/methotrexate controls.

The CDR3 starts with the cysteine, ends with the phenylalanine, and has 17 residues. The read is trimmed to its CDR3 DNA, 51 bases read in frame from base 1. The junction shows trimming of 0 bases on V and 3 bases on J, plus 15 bases between the germline ends. CDR1 is given as WNHNN and CDR2 as SYGVQD, both from the germline V gene (reference sequence). The sample's treatment or condition label is to be understood as: high-dose cyclophosphamide on days +3 and +4 as single-agent GVHD prophylaxis. Patients in the PTCy group got busulfan and fludarabine conditioning, a marrow graft from a related or unrelated donor, and cyclophosphamide on days +3 and +4. PTCy-treated patients were drawn from a prospective multi-institutional clinical trial. Mononuclear cells from peripheral blood and bone marrow were separated by Ficoll-Hypaque density centrifugation and then cryopreserved. The table lists this clone with a few counts. Its binding antigen is unknown. Within one base of it there is no much larger clone, and no base qualities were kept.

TRB sequencing used genomic DNA with the immunoSEQ assay at survey resolution or the hsTCRB kit. Per the source publication's procedure: The immunoSEQ software was used for initial read processing, and the LymphoSeq R package was used for repertoire analyses. Clonality was calculated as 1 minus normalized Shannon entropy, and the Gini coefficient was also calculated for each TRB dataset. Phenotypes of unsorted samples were inferred by mapping TRB sequences from sorted subsets of the recipient or donor onto unsorted samples of the same recipient. TCRdb holds this immuneACCESS table with in-frame rearrangements only. Some clones are missing; in checked studies, unresolved V genes explain under half, and the rest has no known cause. The DNA was the basis for D and trimming; V, J and clone size are from that table. This sample is represented by about 4,700 clones; 80% of them were singletons. The ten largest make up 4% of the sample.

This sequence uses TRBV10-1 and TRBJ2-1, and TRBD1 may be the D gene, going by 5 matching bases. The source was PBMCs, collected after allogeneic stem cell transplant with posttransplant cyclophosphamide. The clonotype comes from a male patient aged 45 to 59 who received an allogeneic stem cell transplant from a related donor and was CMV-positive. After a transplant, not all T cells may be the patient's own; some may come from the graft donor. The sequenced DNA is TGCGCCAGCAGTGAGTCGAGGCAGGACACCAACTACAATGAGCAGTTCTTC. The resulting protein is CASSESRQDTNYNEQFF.